This TCR beta chain stems from a study of cytomegalovirus exposure and HLA in healthy donors. The germline V and J ends were trimmed by 7 bases and 5 bases, with 15 bases remaining between them. Looked up from germline, CDR1 is MNHEY and CDR2 is SVGAGI. The CDR3 spans 15 residues. PCR amplification relied on 60 Vbeta primers (plus 13 Jbeta primers). Method: immunoSEQ multiplex PCR; TCRdb's copy keeps in-frame clones and lacks some. The table has about 91,000 clones, around nine tenths seen once. The sequence came from a young man in good health and CMV-seropositive. This rearrangement joins TRBV6-5 to TRBJ1-6, with D possibly matching TRBD1 (5 bases). The sequenced sample consisted of PBMCs. CDR3 region: CASTPYRRNNSPLHF. The CDR3 DNA sequence: TGTGCCAGCACGCCCTACAGGAGAAATAATTCACCCCTCCACTTT.